Below are 8 T cell receptor beta chains sequenced from a single sample in a study of blood T cells in healthy people across ages. Using a J-beta primer mix together with a sample-barcoded 5' primer, a second PCR was run for roughly 7 to 11 cycles. TCRdb recomputed calls from the 5' RACE reads with MiXCR, one row per CDR3 protein. Here the sample spans some 760,000 distinct CDR3 sequences, around 25% being singletons. A further study also used this sample, focusing on T cells of mothers and their children.

The sequencing input was blood. These receptors all stem from a boy aged 10-17 years in good health.

V usage is TRBV7-6 and J usage is TRBJ2-5; 9 nucleotides agree with TRBD2. The DNA end is more similar to TRBJ2-7, so the J call may be wrong. From germline, CDR1 is SGHVS and CDR2 FNYEAQ. This CDR3 comprises 13 residues. CDR3: CASSATSGYEQYF. The CDR3 region has the DNA TGTGCCAGCAGCGCGACTAGCGGCTACGAGCAGTACTTC.

A few counts support this clonotype. This chain joins TRBV24-1 and TRBJ2-1; 11 positions match TRBD2. CDR1 KGHDR and CDR2 SFDVKD come from the germline V gene. Germline trimming cut 3 bases from V and 5 bases from J; bases unmatched to any gene: 5. This CDR3 is 16 amino acids long. The CDR3 nucleotides read TGTGCCACCAGTGATCCGCTAGCGGGAGGCGACAATGAGCAGTTCTTC. It encodes CATSDPLAGGDNEQFF.

Note on this clonotype: A read error may be the cause here, since a much bigger clone is one base away. The chain recombines TRBV6-6 with TRBJ2-3; tentative D call: TRBD2 (6 bases). Germline CDR1 is MNHNY and CDR2 is SVGAGI (reference sequence). This CDR3 comprises 13 residues. Trimming removed 6 bases at V and 4 bases at J, with 11 bases between. The CDR3 protein is CASRGLIADTQYF. CDR3 DNA sequence: TGTGCCAGCAGGGGACTCATCGCAGATACGCAGTATTTT.

This clonotype has a handful of counts. The chain is built from TRBV6-4 and TRBJ2-3, with TRBD2 identical over 15 bases. Germline lookup yields CDR1 MRHNA and CDR2 SNTAGT. V shed 4 bases, J shed 2 bases, and the junction held 4 bases outside the gene matches. The CDR3 covers 17 residues. Here the CDR3 reads CASSVGTSGGSTDTQYF. CDR3 nucleotide sequence: TGTGCCAGCAGTGTCGGGACTAGCGGGGGGTCCACAGATACGCAGTATTTT.

The V and J genes are TRBV5-4 and TRBJ1-2; maybe TRBD1 (5 bases). Germline CDR1 and CDR2: SGHNT and YYREEE (reference sequence). This CDR3 has 15 residues. Trimming left V 3 bases short and J 5 bases short, with 17 bases between. CDR3 amino acids: CASSSVGPEGYGYTF. CDR3 in DNA: TGTGCCAGCAGCTCGGTTGGGCCTGAGGGGTATGGCTACACCTTC.

This clonotype appeared many times. This chain joins TRBV18 and TRBJ2-5; a possible D gene is TRBD1 (6 bases). Looked up from germline, CDR1 is KGHSH and CDR2 is LQKENI. Trimming pared 6 bases from V and 1 base from J, leaving 12 bases between. The CDR3 has 14 residues. The CDR3 coding sequence is TGTGCCAGCTCGCCCCGGACAGCCCAAGAGACCCAGTACTTC. It codes for CASSPRTAQETQYF.

This sequence joins TRBV3-1 and TRBJ2-4; 7 bases line up with TRBD1. CDR3 length equals 17 residues. The V and J ends lost 4 bases and 0 bases, in that order; junction bases with no gene match: 9. Looked up from germline, CDR1 is LGHDT and CDR2 is YNNKEL (reference sequence). CDR3 bases: TGTGCCAGCAGCCCGAGGGGACAGACACTAGCCAAAAACATTCAGTACTTC. Amino acids: CASSPRGQTLAKNIQYF.

This chain links TRBV6-5 with TRBJ2-5, with a weak D call TRBD2 (6 bases). Germline lookup yields CDR1 MNHEY and CDR2 SVGAGI. Trimming cost V 4 bases and J 11 bases, with 23 bases left between them. This CDR3 spans 15 amino acids. The CDR3 region is CASSSGGEVVMGQYF. In nucleotides, the CDR3 is TGTGCCAGCAGTTCAGGAGGGGAGGTTGTTATGGGGCAGTACTTC.